The clone carrying this T cell receptor delta chain was observed a few times. Germline assignment: CDR1 GEAIGNYY and CDR2 EKD. Trimming stripped 0 bases from V and 0 bases from J, with 16 bases between. The CDR3 is 17 residues long. The sample originates from a study of gamma-delta T cells after stem cell transplantation. TCRdb re-processed the RT-PCR reads using CATT. The sample yields more than 15,000 delta-chain clones, 9.4% seen once. The V gene is TRDV2, the J gene TRDJ1; a weak D match, TRDD3 (5 bases). Sequencing was done on a sample of gamma-delta T cells. This sequence was found in a human donor. It is not recorded whose cells these are; they may come from a transplant donor. The CDR3 DNA is TGTGCCTGTGACACCGTGGAGGGGACGTGGTACACCGATAAACTCATCTTT. It yields the protein CACDTVEGTWYTDKLIF.